One sample yielded the 14 T cell receptor beta chains listed below, sequenced in a study of identical twins. One entry per CDR3 protein, called by TCRdb with MiXCR from the 5' RACE reads. The repertoire has roughly 720,000 distinct CDR3 sequences, 15% to 20% of them found once; the top ten carry around 14%. A further study also used this sample, focusing on T cells expressing NK-cell markers.

The sample comprised PBMCs. These receptors were obtained from a woman younger than 30 in good health.

Many counts were recorded for this clonotype. This chain uses TRBV6-5 with TRBJ2-7, with 10 positions matching TRBD2. Germline loops: CDR1 MNHEY, CDR2 SVGAGI. This CDR3 is 14 amino acids long. J gave up 6 bases and V 0 bases, and 2 bases lay outside the gene matches. CDR3 amino acids: CASSYSGTSVEQYF. As DNA, the CDR3 is TGTGCCAGCAGTTACTCAGGGACTAGCGTCGAGCAGTACTTC.

A few counts support this clonotype. CDR3 sequence (DNA): TGTGCCAGCAGCTTAGGGCGGGAGTTTGAGCAGTTCTTC. It specifies CASSLGREFEQFF. The chain combines TRBV7-2 with TRBJ2-1, with 7 bases lining up with TRBD2. After removal of 1 base from V and 9 bases from J, the junction contained 3 bases not matched to a gene. Germline V gives CDR1 SGHTA, CDR2 FQGNSA. CDR3 size: 13 residues.

This sequence joins TRBV12-3 or TRBV12-4 and TRBJ2-5, with 7 positions matching TRBD2. Trimming removed 6 bases from V and 1 base from J; junction bases left unmatched: 8. This CDR3 is built from 15 residues. CDR3 coding DNA: TGTGCCAGCAGGCTTAGCGGGCCCAGCCAAGAGACCCAGTACTTC. This encodes CASRLSGPSQETQYF.

This chain connects TRBV30 to TRBJ2-7, with a tentative D call TRBD1 (5 bases). The CDR3 is made up of 11 amino acids. Germline V gene sequence: CDR1 GTSNPN, CDR2 SVGIG (reference sequence). The V gene lost 3 bases and the J gene lost 5 bases, with 8 bases spanning the gap. CDR3 amino acids: CAWRWGHEQYF. CDR3 sequence (DNA): TGTGCCTGGAGGTGGGGCCACGAGCAGTACTTC. The entire variable domain, with the rest obtained from reference TRBV30 and TRBJ2-7, is as follows: SQTIHQWPATLVQPVGSPLSLECTVEGTSNPNLYWYRQAAGRGLQLLFYSVGIGQISSEVPQNLSASRPQDRQFILSSKKLLLSDSGFYLCAWRWGHEQYFGPGTRLTVT.

This clonotype has a count of ten or more. The rearrangement links TRBV5-6 to TRBJ2-3; 8 bases align to TRBD1. CDR1 and CDR2 (germline): SGHDT, YYEEEE. This CDR3 is 16 amino acids long. Trimming cost V 0 bases and J 1 base; bases outside gene matches: 4. The CDR3 DNA reads TGTGCCAGCAGCTTGGTCTTGGGACAGGGCACAGATACGCAGTATTTT. This codes for CASSLVLGQGTDTQYF.

This clonotype was detected many times. As DNA, the CDR3 is TGCGCCAGCAGCTTGAGCTCTAACTATGGCTACACCTTC. Translating it yields CASSLSSNYGYTF. V usage is TRBV5-1 and J usage is TRBJ1-2, with no clear D. The germline V gene encodes CDR1 SGHRS and CDR2 YFSETQ. V lost 1 base, J lost 0 bases, and 4 bases lay in between. The CDR3 loop spans 13 amino acids.

This sequence joins TRBV6-5 and TRBJ1-1, with D tentatively TRBD1 (5 bases). CDR3 size: 15 residues. The germline CDR1 and CDR2 sequences are MNHEY and SVGAGI. Trimming pared 2 bases from V and 3 bases from J, leaving 13 bases between. In nucleotides, the CDR3 is TGTGCCAGCAGTTACACCAGGGTTAGGGACACTGAAGCTTTCTTT. This encodes CASSYTRVRDTEAFF.

The chain links TRBV7-9 to TRBJ1-2; TRBD1 might be the D (6 bases). From germline, CDR1 is SEHNR and CDR2 FQNEAQ (reference sequence). The CDR3 sequence is 11 residues long. Between the trimmed V and J ends, which lost 5 bases and 10 bases, there was a span of 11 bases. The CDR3 DNA reads as TGTGCCAGCAGCCCAGGGGTAACCTACACCTTC. Translation gives CASSPGVTYTF.

Many counts were recorded for this clonotype. The J gene is TRBJ2-1, the V gene TRBV12-3 or TRBV12-4, with D hard to call. V was cut by 3 bases and J by 5 bases, with 8 bases left in between. The CDR3 consists of 13 residues. CDR3 in DNA: TGTGCCAGCAGTTTGTCTCTCAACAATGAGCAGTTCTTC. This gives the protein CASSLSLNNEQFF.

This clonotype appeared a few times. This sequence joins TRBV20-1 and TRBJ2-7, with 9 bases aligning to TRBD2. Trimming cost V 4 bases and J 2 bases; bases outside gene matches: 6. CDR1 is DFQATT, CDR2 SNEGSKA, per germline (reference sequence). The CDR3 spans 14 residues. CDR3 in amino acids: CSAKRPSGTYEQYF. The CDR3 bases are TGCAGTGCTAAACGGCCTAGCGGGACCTACGAGCAGTACTTC.

A few counts support this clonotype. The chain carries TRBV14 and TRBJ2-5, with D perhaps matching TRBD1 (6 bases). V gave up 1 base and J gave up 5 bases, with 17 bases separating them. The CDR3 spans 16 residues. From germline, CDR1 is SGHDN and CDR2 FVKESK. CDR3 DNA sequence: TGTGCCAGCAGCCAAGGCATCAGGGGAGTAAGGGAGACCCAGTACTTC. Protein: CASSQGIRGVRETQYF.

The rearrangement links TRBV7-9 to TRBJ2-3; D assignment may be TRBD1 or TRBD2 (6 bases each). This CDR3 comprises 13 residues. Trimming removed 5 bases at V and 6 bases at J, with 12 bases between. Per germline, CDR1 SEHNR and CDR2 FQNEAQ (reference sequence). The chain's CDR3 is CASSGGPMDTQYF. The CDR3 DNA reads TGTGCCAGCAGCGGGGGGCCCATGGATACGCAGTATTTT.

The chain has TRBV12-3 or TRBV12-4 and TRBJ2-7, with D maybe TRBD2 (6 bases). The CDR3 sequence is 16 residues long. V was pared by 3 bases and J by 2 bases, with 17 bases between. The CDR3 here is CASSFSLAKGTYEQYF. The CDR3, as DNA: TGTGCCAGCAGTTTTTCTCTAGCGAAAGGTACCTACGAGCAGTACTTC.

This sequence joins TRBV20-1 and TRBJ2-7, with 9 bases lining up with TRBD2. CDR3 length: 14 amino acids. In germline, CDR1 is DFQATT, CDR2 SNEGSKA (reference sequence). Trimming at V came to 1 base and at J to 4 bases, leaving 5 bases not matched to a gene. CDR3 sequence reads: CSARAVAGEYEQYF. The CDR3 DNA sequence: TGCAGTGCTAGAGCGGTAGCGGGAGAGTACGAGCAGTACTTC.